A selection of T cell receptor beta chains follows, all from one sample in a study of response to subunit inactivated influenza vaccine. TCRdb analysed the RT-PCR reads with MiXCR anew, one entry per CDR3 protein. This sample has about 240,000 distinct CDR3 sequences, with more than 10% found just once. Sequences were derived from non-naive T cells sorted from PBMCs, sampled 14 to 15 days before vaccination. The receptors shown here come from a man aged 50 or older who received an inactivated influenza vaccine. Each CDR3 is given with its conserved first and last residue. The D gene is left open where the match is weak. Expanded clones are given a class, and other clones once, few, many or no size at all.

j_call: TRBJ1-4; clone_size: .; d_call: .; cdr3_length: 14; v_call: TRBV7-9; cdr3_aa: CASSAASTNEKLFF; cdr3_nt: TGTGCCAGCAGTGCCGCCTCAACTAATGAAAAACTGTTTTTT
j_call: TRBJ2-3; clone_size: .; d_call: TRBD2; cdr3_length: 14; v_call: TRBV12-5; cdr3_aa: CASGFGGAADTQYF; cdr3_nt: TGTGCTAGTGGTTTCGGGGGGGCCGCAGATACGCAGTATTTT
j_call: TRBJ2-3; clone_size: few; d_call: .; cdr3_length: 13; v_call: TRBV2; cdr3_aa: CASRRLWAGTQYF; cdr3_nt: TGTGCCAGCCGAAGACTTTGGGCTGGCACGCAGTATTTT
j_call: TRBJ2-2; clone_size: many; d_call: TRBD2; cdr3_length: 16; v_call: TRBV27; cdr3_aa: CASRPTSGRAFGELFF; cdr3_nt: TGTGCCAGCAGACCCACTAGCGGGAGGGCCTTCGGGGAGCTGTTTTTT
j_call: TRBJ2-1; clone_size: .; d_call: TRBD2; cdr3_length: 14; v_call: TRBV20-1; cdr3_aa: CSARLAGGPSTQFF; cdr3_nt: TGCAGTGCTCGACTAGCGGGGGGGCCGAGTACGCAGTTCTTC
j_call: TRBJ2-5; clone_size: .; d_call: .; cdr3_length: 13; v_call: TRBV7-9; cdr3_aa: CASSLWGVETQYF; cdr3_nt: TGTGCCAGCAGCTTATGGGGGGTAGAGACCCAGTACTTC
j_call: TRBJ2-7; clone_size: many; d_call: .; cdr3_length: 14; v_call: TRBV2; cdr3_aa: CASSERILSYEQYF; cdr3_nt: TGTGCCAGCAGTGAGAGAATACTTTCCTACGAGCAGTACTTC
j_call: TRBJ2-2; clone_size: .; d_call: .; cdr3_length: 15; v_call: TRBV20-1; cdr3_aa: CSASADGGNTGELFF; cdr3_nt: TGCAGTGCTAGTGCTGACGGGGGAAACACCGGGGAGCTGTTTTTT
j_call: TRBJ2-3; clone_size: .; d_call: TRBD2; cdr3_length: 17; v_call: TRBV7-2; cdr3_aa: CASSLFLAGALTDTQYF; cdr3_nt: TGTGCCAGCAGCTTATTCCTAGCGGGAGCCCTCACAGATACGCAGTATTTT
j_call: TRBJ2-3; clone_size: .; d_call: .; cdr3_length: 17; v_call: TRBV10-3; cdr3_aa: CAISGTPGQPSTDTQYF; cdr3_nt: TGTGCCATCAGTGGGACCCCGGGGCAACCTAGCACAGATACGCAGTATTTT
j_call: TRBJ2-1; clone_size: .; d_call: .; cdr3_length: 13; v_call: TRBV27; cdr3_aa: CASRNIAAYEQFF; cdr3_nt: TGTGCCAGCAGAAATATAGCGGCGTATGAGCAGTTCTTC
j_call: TRBJ2-4; clone_size: few; d_call: .; cdr3_length: 14; v_call: TRBV29-1; cdr3_aa: CSARSGLAKNIQYF; cdr3_nt: TGCAGCGCCCGGAGCGGTCTAGCCAAAAACATTCAGTACTTC
j_call: TRBJ1-5; clone_size: many; d_call: .; cdr3_length: 14; v_call: TRBV27; cdr3_aa: CASRSAETNQPQHF; cdr3_nt: TGTGCCAGCAGGAGTGCGGAGACCAATCAGCCCCAGCATTTT
j_call: TRBJ2-6; clone_size: few; d_call: .; cdr3_length: 13; v_call: TRBV7-9; cdr3_aa: CASSLVGANVLTF; cdr3_nt: TGTGCCAGCAGCTTAGTTGGGGCCAACGTCCTGACTTTC
j_call: TRBJ2-3; clone_size: .; d_call: .; cdr3_length: 14; v_call: TRBV11-2; cdr3_aa: CASSFWTGTDTQYF; cdr3_nt: TGTGCCAGCAGCTTTTGGACAGGCACAGATACGCAGTATTTT
j_call: TRBJ2-1; clone_size: .; d_call: .; cdr3_length: 12; v_call: TRBV6-5; cdr3_aa: CASSSLGRVEFF; cdr3_nt: TGTGCCAGCAGTTCCCTGGGACGCGTGGAGTTCTTC
j_call: TRBJ2-7; clone_size: .; d_call: TRBD2; cdr3_length: 16; v_call: TRBV7-2; cdr3_aa: CASSRRGLAGSYEQYF; cdr3_nt: TGTGCCAGCAGCCGGCGGGGACTAGCGGGCTCCTACGAGCAGTACTTC
j_call: TRBJ2-3; clone_size: many; d_call: .; cdr3_length: 15; v_call: TRBV19; cdr3_aa: CASSAAGYGTDTQYF; cdr3_nt: TGTGCCAGTAGTGCCGCGGGATACGGCACAGATACGCAGTATTTT
j_call: TRBJ2-1; clone_size: .; d_call: .; cdr3_length: 15; v_call: TRBV29-1; cdr3_aa: CSVRASAATYNEQFF; cdr3_nt: TGCAGCGTCAGGGCCTCTGCAGCTACTTACAATGAGCAGTTCTTC
j_call: TRBJ1-6; clone_size: .; d_call: .; cdr3_length: 17; v_call: TRBV3-1; cdr3_aa: CASSPQGKVSYNSPLHF; cdr3_nt: TGTGCCAGCAGCCCCCAGGGGAAGGTCTCCTATAATTCACCCCTCCACTTT
j_call: TRBJ1-2; clone_size: .; d_call: .; cdr3_length: 13; v_call: TRBV28; cdr3_aa: CASSYGVNYGYTF; cdr3_nt: TGTGCCAGCAGTTATGGGGTAAACTATGGCTACACCTTC
j_call: TRBJ2-3; clone_size: many; d_call: .; cdr3_length: 14; v_call: TRBV4-3; cdr3_aa: CASSGAGLTDTQYF; cdr3_nt: TGCGCCTCAAGTGGAGCAGGACTCACAGATACGCAGTATTTT